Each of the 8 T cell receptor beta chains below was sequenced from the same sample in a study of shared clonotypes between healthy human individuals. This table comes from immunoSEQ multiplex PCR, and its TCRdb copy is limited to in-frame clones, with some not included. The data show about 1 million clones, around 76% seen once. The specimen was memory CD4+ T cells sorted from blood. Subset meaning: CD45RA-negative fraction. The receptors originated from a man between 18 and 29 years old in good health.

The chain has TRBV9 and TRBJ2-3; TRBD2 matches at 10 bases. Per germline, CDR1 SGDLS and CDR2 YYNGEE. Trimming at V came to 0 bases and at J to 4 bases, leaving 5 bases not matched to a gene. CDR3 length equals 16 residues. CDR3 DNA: TGTGCCAGCAGCGTAGAAGGGACTAGCGCCTCAGATACGCAGTATTTT. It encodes CASSVEGTSASDTQYF.

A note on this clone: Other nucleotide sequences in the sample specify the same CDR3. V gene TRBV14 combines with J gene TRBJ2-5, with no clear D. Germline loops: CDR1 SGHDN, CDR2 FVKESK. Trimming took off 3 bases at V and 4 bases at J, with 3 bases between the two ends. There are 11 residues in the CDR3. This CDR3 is CASSHGETQYF. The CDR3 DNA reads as TGTGCCAGCAGCCATGGAGAGACCCAGTACTTC.

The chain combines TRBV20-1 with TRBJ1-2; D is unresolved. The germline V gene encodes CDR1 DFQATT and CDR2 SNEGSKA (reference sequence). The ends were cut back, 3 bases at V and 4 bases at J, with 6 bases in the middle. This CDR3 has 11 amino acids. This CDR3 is CSASQLYGYTF. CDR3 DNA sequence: TGCAGTGCTAGCCAACTCTATGGCTACACCTTC.

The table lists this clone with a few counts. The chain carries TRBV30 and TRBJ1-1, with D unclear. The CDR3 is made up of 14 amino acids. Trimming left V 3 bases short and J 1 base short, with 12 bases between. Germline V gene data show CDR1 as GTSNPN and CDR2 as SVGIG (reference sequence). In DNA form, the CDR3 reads TGTGCCTGGAGGAAAGGGTGGGGGAACACTGAAGCTTTCTTT. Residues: CAWRKGWGNTEAFF.

CDR3 region: CASSPPGGGTEAFF. DNA for the CDR3: TGTGCCAGCAGCCCCCCCGGGGGAGGCACTGAAGCTTTCTTT. The chain is built from TRBV11-2 and TRBJ1-1, with a possible D match to TRBD1 (5 bases). The CDR3 has 14 amino acids. Germline V gene sequence: CDR1 SGHAT, CDR2 FQNNGV. Trimming pared 5 bases from V and 4 bases from J, leaving 14 bases between. The entire variable domain, with the rest obtained from reference TRBV11-2 and TRBJ1-1, is as follows: EAGVAQSPRYKIIEKRQSVAFWCNPISGHATLYWYQQILGQGPKLLIQFQNNGVVDDSQLPKDRFSAERLKGVDSTLKIQPAKLEDSAVYLCASSPPGGGTEAFFGQGTRLTVV.

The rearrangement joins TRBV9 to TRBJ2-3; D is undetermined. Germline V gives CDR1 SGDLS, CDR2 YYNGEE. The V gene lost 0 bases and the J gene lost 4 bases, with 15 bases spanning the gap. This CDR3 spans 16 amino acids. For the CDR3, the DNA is TGTGCCAGCAGCGTAGGGGATGCGACGTGGGCAGATACGCAGTATTTT. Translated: CASSVGDATWADTQYF.

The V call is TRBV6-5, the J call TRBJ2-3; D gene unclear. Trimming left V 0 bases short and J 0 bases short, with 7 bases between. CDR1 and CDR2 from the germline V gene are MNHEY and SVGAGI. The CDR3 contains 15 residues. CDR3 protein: CASSYSAVSTDTQYF. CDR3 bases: TGTGCCAGCAGTTACTCGGCGGTTAGCACAGATACGCAGTATTTT.

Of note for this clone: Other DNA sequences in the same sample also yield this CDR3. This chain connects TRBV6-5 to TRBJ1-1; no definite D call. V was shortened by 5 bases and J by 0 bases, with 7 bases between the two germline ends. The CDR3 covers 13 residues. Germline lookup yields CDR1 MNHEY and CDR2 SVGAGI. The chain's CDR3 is CASSRTVNTEAFF. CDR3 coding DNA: TGTGCCAGCAGTCGGACTGTGAACACTGAAGCTTTCTTT.